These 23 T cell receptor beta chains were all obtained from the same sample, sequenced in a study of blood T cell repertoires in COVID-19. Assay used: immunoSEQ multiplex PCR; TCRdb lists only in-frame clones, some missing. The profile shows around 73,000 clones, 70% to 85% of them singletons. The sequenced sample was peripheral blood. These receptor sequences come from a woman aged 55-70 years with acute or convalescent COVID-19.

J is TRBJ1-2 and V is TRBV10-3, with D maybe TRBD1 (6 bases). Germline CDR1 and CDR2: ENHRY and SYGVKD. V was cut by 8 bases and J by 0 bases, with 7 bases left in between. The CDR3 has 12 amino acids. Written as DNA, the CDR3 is TGTGCCATCCCAGGGGCTAACTATGGCTACACCTTC. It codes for CAIPGANYGYTF.

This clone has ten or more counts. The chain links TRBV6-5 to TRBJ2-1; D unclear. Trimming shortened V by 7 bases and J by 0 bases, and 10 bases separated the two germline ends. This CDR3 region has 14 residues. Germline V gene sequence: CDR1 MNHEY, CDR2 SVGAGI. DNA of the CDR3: TGTGCCAGCAAACCGGAGAGCTCCTACAATGAGCAGTTCTTC. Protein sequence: CASKPESSYNEQFF.

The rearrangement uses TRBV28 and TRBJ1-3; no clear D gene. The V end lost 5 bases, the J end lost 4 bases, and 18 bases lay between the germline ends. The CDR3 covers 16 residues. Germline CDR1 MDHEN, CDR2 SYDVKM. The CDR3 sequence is CASSPPSFGVGNTIYF. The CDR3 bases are TGTGCCAGCAGTCCCCCCTCCTTCGGGGTCGGAAACACCATATATTTT.

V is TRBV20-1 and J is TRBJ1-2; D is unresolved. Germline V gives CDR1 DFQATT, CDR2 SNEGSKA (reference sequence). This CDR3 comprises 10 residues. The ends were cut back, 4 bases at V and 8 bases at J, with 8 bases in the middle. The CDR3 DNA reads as TGCAGTGCTACACCAGAAGGCTACACCTTC. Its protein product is CSATPEGYTF.

DNA for the CDR3: TGTGCCAGCAGTGTTAGCGGGGGCGGAGATACGCAGTATTTT. Amino acids: CASSVSGGGDTQYF. V is TRBV2 and J is TRBJ2-3, with TRBD2 matching 9 bases. The CDR3 runs 14 residues. Germline V gene sequence: CDR1 SNHLY, CDR2 FYNNEI. V was clipped by 4 bases and J by 5 bases; unmatched bases: 4.

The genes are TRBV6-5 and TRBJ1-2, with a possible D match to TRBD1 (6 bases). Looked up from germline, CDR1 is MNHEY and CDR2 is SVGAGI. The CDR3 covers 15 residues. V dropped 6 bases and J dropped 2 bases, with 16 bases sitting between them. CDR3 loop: CASRDGTWTNYGYTF. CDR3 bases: TGTGCCAGCAGGGACGGGACATGGACCAACTATGGCTACACCTTC.

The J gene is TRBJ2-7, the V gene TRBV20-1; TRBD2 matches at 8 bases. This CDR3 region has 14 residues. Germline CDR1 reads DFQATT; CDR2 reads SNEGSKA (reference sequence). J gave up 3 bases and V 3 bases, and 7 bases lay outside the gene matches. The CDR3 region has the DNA TGCAGTGCTAGTTTAGGGACTAGGAGCTACGAGCAGTACTTC. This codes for CSASLGTRSYEQYF.

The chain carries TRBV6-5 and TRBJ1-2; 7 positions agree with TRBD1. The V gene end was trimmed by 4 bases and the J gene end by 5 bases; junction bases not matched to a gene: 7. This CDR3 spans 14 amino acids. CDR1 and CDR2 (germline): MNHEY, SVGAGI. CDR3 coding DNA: TGTGCCAGCAGTTCGGAGACAGGGCTATATGGCTACACCTTC. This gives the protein CASSSETGLYGYTF.

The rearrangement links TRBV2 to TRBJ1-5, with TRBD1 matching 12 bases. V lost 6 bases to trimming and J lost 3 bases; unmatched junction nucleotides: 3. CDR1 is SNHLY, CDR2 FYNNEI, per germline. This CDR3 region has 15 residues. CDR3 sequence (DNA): TGTGCCAGCAGGGGACAGGGGGCTTCCAATCAGCCCCAGCATTTT. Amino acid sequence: CASRGQGASNQPQHF. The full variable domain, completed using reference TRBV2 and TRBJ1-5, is EPEVTQTPSHQVTQMGQEVILRCVPISNHLYFYWYRQILGQKVEFLVSFYNNEISEKSEIFDDQFSVERPDGSNFTLKIRSTKLEDSAMYFCASRGQGASNQPQHFGDGTRLSIL.

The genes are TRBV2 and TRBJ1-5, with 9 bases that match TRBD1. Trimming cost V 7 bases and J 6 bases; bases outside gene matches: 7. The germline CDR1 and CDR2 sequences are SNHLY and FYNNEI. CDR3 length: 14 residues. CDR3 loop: CASNPGTGPQPQHF. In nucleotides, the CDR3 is TGTGCCAGCAACCCAGGGACAGGGCCTCAGCCCCAGCATTTT.

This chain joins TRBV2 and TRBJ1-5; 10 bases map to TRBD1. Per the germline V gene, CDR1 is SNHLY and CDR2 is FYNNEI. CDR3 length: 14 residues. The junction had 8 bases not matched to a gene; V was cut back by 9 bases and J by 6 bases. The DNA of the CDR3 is TGTGCCAGTGGGACAGGGGACCGGAGTCAGCCCCAGCATTTT. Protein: CASGTGDRSQPQHF.

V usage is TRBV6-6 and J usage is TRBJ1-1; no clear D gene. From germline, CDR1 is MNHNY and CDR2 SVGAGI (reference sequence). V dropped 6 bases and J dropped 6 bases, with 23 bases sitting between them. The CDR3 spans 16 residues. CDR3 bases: TGTGCCAGCAGCCAGCGGAACACACCGGTCGACGCTGAAGCTTTCTTT. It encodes CASSQRNTPVDAEAFF.

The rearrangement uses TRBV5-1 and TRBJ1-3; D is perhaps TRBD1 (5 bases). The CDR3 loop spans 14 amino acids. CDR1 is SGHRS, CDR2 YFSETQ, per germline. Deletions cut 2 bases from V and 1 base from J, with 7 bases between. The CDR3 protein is CASSFGTSGNTIYF. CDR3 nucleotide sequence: TGCGCCAGCAGCTTCGGGACTTCTGGAAACACCATATATTTT. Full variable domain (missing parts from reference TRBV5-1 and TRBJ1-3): KAGVTQTPRYLIKTRGQQVTLSCSPISGHRSVSWYQQTPGQGLQFLFEYFSETQRNKGNFPGRFSGRQFSNSRSEMNVSTLELGDSALYLCASSFGTSGNTIYFGEGSWLTVV.

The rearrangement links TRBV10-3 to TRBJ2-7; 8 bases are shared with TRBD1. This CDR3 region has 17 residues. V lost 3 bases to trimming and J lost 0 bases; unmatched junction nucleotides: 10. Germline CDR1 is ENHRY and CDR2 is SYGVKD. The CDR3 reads CAISDPGGQGPSYEQYF. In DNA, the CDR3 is TGTGCCATCAGTGATCCAGGAGGACAGGGTCCCTCCTACGAGCAGTACTTC.

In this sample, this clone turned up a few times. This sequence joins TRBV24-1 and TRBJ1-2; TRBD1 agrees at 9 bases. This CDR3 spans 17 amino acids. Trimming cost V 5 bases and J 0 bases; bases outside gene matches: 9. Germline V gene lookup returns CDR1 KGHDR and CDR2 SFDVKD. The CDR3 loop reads CATSASGTGLSNYGYTF. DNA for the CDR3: TGTGCCACCAGTGCATCCGGGACAGGGCTTTCTAACTATGGCTACACCTTC.

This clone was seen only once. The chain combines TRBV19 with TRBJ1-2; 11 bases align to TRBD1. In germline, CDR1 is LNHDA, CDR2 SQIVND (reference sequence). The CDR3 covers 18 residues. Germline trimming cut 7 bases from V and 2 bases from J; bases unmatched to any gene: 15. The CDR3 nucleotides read TGTGCCAGTATGACGCCGAGGACAGGGGGCTCGAGCAACTATGGCTACACCTTC. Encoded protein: CASMTPRTGGSSNYGYTF. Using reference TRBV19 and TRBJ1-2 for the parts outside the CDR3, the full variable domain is DGGITQSPKYLFRKEGQNVTLSCEQNLNHDAMYWYRQDPGQGLRLIYYSQIVNDFQKGDIAEGYSVSREKKESFPLTVTSAQKNPTAFYLCASMTPRTGGSSNYGYTFGSGTRLTVV.

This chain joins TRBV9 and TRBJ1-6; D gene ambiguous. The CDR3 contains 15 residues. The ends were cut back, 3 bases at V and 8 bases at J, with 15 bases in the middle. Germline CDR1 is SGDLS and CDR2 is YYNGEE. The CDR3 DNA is TGTGCCAGCAGCGCCAGCAATTTCGGGGATTCACCCCTCCACTTT. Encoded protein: CASSASNFGDSPLHF.

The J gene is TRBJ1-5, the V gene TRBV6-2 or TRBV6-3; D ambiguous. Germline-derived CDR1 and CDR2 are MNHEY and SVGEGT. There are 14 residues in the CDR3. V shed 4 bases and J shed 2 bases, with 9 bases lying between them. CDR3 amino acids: CASSSNSRNQPQHF. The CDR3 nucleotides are TGTGCCAGCAGTTCGAACAGCCGCAATCAGCCCCAGCATTTT.

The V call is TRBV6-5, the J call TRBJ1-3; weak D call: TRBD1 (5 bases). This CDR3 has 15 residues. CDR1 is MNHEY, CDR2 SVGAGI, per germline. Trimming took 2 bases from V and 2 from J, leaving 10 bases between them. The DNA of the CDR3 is TGTGCCAGCAGTTACGGTCAGGGTCCTGGAAACACCATATATTTT. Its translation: CASSYGQGPGNTIYF.

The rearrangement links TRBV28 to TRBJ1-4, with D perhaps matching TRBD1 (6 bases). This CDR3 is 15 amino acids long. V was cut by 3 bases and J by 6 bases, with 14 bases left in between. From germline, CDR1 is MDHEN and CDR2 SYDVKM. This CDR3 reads CASSFSGAGDEKLFF. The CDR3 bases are TGTGCCAGCAGTTTTTCTGGGGCAGGGGATGAAAAACTGTTTTTT.

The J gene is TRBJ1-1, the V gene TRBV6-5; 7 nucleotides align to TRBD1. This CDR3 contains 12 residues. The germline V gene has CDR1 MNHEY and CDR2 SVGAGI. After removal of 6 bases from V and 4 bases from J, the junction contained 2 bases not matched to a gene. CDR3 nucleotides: TGTGCCAGCAGCGCAGGGGGCACTGAAGCTTTCTTT. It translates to CASSAGGTEAFF.

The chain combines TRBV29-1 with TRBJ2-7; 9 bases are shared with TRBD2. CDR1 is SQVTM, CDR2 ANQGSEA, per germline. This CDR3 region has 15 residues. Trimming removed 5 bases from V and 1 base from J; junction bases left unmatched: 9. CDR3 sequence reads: CSVYAGGTLSYEQYF. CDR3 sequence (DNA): TGCAGCGTTTACGCGGGGGGGACGCTGTCCTACGAGCAGTACTTC.

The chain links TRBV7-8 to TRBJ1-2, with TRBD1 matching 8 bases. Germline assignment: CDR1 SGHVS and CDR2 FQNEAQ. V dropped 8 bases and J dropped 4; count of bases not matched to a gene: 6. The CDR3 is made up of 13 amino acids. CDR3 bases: TGTGCCAGCGGCCAGGGGGCCAGCTATGGCTACACCTTC. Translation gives CASGQGASYGYTF.